The source of this T cell receptor beta chain is a study of CD8 T cells in Susac syndrome. Random hexamers were used to reverse transcribe the RNA input (about 0.5 to 1 ug). The authors amplified TCR beta CDR3 across 54 Vbeta and 13 Jbeta using immunoSEQ multiplex PCR. TCRdb processed the immunoSEQ multiplex PCR reads anew with MiXCR; each CDR3 protein has one entry. The sample lists 150,000 to 160,000 distinct CDR3 sequences; around 95% were seen once. V trimming: 4 bases; J trimming: 3 bases; junction bases outside the gene matches: 7. The CDR3 consists of 15 residues. CDR1 and CDR2 (germline): SGHDT, YYEEEE. On this clonotype: The antigen is unknown.

The multiple sclerosis controls, all treatment-naive patients, had relapsing-remitting disease that was stable or active. Negative isolation yielded the CD8+ and CD4+ T cells, while FACS enriched the TEMRA cells. General study findings and limits: The study conceded that its TCR sequencing and HLA analysis involved relatively few individuals.

The V and J genes are TRBV5-6 and TRBJ2-4, with 7 positions matching TRBD2. This TCR came from a human donor with multiple sclerosis. The source material was CD8+ T cells from PBMCs. The CDR3 reads CASSPGPGGKNIQYF. The CDR3 nucleotides read TGTGCCAGCAGCCCCGGTCCGGGGGGCAAAAACATTCAGTACTTC.